The text below deals with one TCR beta chain. Method: immunoSEQ multiplex PCR; TCRdb's copy keeps in-frame clones and lacks some. The top ten hold roughly 1.2% of the sample, which has roughly 42,000 clones, roughly 80% seen once. The CDR3 totals 14 residues. Trimming stripped 0 bases from V and 5 bases from J, with 10 bases between. Germline V gives CDR1 SGHRS, CDR2 YFSETQ. The sample comes from a study of preoperative IRX-2 immunotherapy in early breast cancer. Treatment meaning: preoperative locoregional IRX-2 cytokine immunotherapy. Samples came from a phase Ib trial of preoperative locoregional IRX-2 cytokine immunotherapy.

This receptor was taken from a human donor with breast cancer. The material sequenced was tumor tissue, taken after IRX-2 immunotherapy. V is TRBV5-1 and J is TRBJ2-3, with D hard to call. The CDR3 DNA is TGCGCCAGCAGCTTGGGGTCCCTCGGAGATACGCAGTATTTT. Protein product: CASSLGSLGDTQYF.